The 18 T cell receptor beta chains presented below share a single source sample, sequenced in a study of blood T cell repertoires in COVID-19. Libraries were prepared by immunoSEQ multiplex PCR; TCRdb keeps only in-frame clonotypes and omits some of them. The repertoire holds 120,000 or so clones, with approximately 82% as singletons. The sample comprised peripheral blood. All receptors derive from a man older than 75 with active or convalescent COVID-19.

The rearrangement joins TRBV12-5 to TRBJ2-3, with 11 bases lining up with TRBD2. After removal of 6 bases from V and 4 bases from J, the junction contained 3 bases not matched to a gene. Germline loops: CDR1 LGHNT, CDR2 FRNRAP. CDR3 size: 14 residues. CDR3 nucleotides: TGTGCTAGTGGGACTAGCGGGGCCGCAGATACGCAGTATTTT. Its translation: CASGTSGAADTQYF. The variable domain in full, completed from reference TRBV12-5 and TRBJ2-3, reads DARVTQTPRHKVTEMGQEVTMRCQPILGHNTVFWYRQTMMQGLELLAYFRNRAPLDDSGMPKDRFSAEMPDATLATLKIQPSEPRDSAVYFCASGTSGAADTQYFGPGTRLTVL.

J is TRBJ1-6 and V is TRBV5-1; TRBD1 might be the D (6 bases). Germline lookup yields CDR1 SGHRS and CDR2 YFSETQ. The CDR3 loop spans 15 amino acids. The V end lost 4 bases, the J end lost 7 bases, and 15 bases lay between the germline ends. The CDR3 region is CASSQTGRGNSPLHF. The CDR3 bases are TGCGCCAGCAGCCAGACGGGAAGGGGGAATTCACCCCTCCACTTT.

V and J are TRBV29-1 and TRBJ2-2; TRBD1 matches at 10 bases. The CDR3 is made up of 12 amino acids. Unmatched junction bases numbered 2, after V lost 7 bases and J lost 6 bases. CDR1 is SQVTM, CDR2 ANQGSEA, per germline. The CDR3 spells CSATGGSGELFF. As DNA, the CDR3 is TGCAGCGCGACAGGGGGCTCCGGGGAGCTGTTTTTT.

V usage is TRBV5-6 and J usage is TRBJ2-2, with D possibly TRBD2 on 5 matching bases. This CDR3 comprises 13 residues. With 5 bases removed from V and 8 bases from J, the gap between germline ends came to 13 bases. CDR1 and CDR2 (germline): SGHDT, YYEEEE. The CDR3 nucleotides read TGTGCCAGCAGACGGAAGGACTCGGGGGAGCTGTTTTTT. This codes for CASRRKDSGELFF.

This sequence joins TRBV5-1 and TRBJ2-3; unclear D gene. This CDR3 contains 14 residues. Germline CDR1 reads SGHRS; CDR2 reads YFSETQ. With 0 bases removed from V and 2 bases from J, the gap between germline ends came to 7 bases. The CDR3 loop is CASSLELHTDTQYF. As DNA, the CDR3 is TGCGCCAGCAGCTTGGAGCTCCACACAGATACGCAGTATTTT. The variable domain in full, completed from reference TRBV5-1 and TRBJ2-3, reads KAGVTQTPRYLIKTRGQQVTLSCSPISGHRSVSWYQQTPGQGLQFLFEYFSETQRNKGNFPGRFSGRQFSNSRSEMNVSTLELGDSALYLCASSLELHTDTQYFGPGTRLTVL.

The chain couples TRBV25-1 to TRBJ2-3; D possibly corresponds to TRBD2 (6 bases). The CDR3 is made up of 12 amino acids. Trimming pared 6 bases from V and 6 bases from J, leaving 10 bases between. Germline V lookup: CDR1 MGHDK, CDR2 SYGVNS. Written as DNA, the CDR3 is TGTGCCAGCAGGGACTACCACGATACGCAGTATTTT. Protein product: CASRDYHDTQYF.

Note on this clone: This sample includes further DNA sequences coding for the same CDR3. CDR3: CASSPRENTEAFF. The CDR3 coding sequence is TGCGCCAGCAGCCCGCGGGAAAACACTGAAGCTTTCTTT. V is TRBV5-1 and J is TRBJ1-1, with D uncertain. Deletions cut 4 bases from V and 2 bases from J, with 9 bases between. Germline loops: CDR1 SGHRS, CDR2 YFSETQ. This CDR3 is built from 13 residues.

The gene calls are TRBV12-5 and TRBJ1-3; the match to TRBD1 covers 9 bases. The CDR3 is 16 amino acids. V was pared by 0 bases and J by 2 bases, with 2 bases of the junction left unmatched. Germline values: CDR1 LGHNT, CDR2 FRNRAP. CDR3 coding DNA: TGTGCTAGTGGTTTGGTACAGGGGGCGGCTGGAAACACCATATATTTT. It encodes CASGLVQGAAGNTIYF. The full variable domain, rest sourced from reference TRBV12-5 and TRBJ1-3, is DARVTQTPRHKVTEMGQEVTMRCQPILGHNTVFWYRQTMMQGLELLAYFRNRAPLDDSGMPKDRFSAEMPDATLATLKIQPSEPRDSAVYFCASGLVQGAAGNTIYFGEGSWLTVV.

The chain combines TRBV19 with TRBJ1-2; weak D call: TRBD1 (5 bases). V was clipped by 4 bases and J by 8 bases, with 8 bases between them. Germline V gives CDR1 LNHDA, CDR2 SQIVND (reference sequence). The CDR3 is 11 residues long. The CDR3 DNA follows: TGTGCCAGTAGTACAGGGATCGGCTACACCTTC. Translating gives CASSTGIGYTF.

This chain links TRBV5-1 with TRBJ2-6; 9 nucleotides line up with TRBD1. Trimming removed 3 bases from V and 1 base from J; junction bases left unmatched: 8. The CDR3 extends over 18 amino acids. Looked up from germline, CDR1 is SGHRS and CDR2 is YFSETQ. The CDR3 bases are TGCGCCAGCAGCTCCTTGACAGGGGGAGGATCTGGGGCCAACGTCCTGACTTTC. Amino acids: CASSSLTGGGSGANVLTF.

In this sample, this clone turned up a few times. CDR3 loop: CASLSGTSSGETQYF. The CDR3 nucleotides read TGTGCCAGCCTCTCCGGGACTAGCAGCGGCGAGACCCAGTACTTC. The J gene is TRBJ2-5, the V gene TRBV2; 9 nucleotides line up with TRBD2. Germline lookup yields CDR1 SNHLY and CDR2 FYNNEI. This CDR3 contains 15 residues. V trimming: 8 bases; J trimming: 5 bases; junction bases outside the gene matches: 12. Full variable domain (outside the CDR3, taken from reference TRBV2 and TRBJ2-5): EPEVTQTPSHQVTQMGQEVILRCVPISNHLYFYWYRQILGQKVEFLVSFYNNEISEKSEIFDDQFSVERPDGSNFTLKIRSTKLEDSAMYFCASLSGTSSGETQYFGPGTRLLVL.

The DNA for the CDR3 is TGTGCCAGTAGTATTGGGACAGGGGCAACTAATGAAAAACTGTTTTTT. It translates to CASSIGTGATNEKLFF. The J gene is TRBJ1-4, the V gene TRBV19; 10 nucleotides line up with TRBD1. J was trimmed by 0 bases and V by 3 bases; bases with no gene match: 1. The CDR3 consists of 16 residues. CDR1 is LNHDA, CDR2 SQIVND, per germline (reference sequence).

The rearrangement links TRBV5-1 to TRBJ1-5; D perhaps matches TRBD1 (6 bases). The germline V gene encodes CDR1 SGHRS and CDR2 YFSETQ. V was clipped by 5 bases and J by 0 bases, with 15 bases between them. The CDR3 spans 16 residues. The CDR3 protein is CASSAGAGDSNQPQHF. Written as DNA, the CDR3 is TGCGCCAGCAGTGCAGGGGCAGGCGATAGCAATCAGCCCCAGCATTTT.

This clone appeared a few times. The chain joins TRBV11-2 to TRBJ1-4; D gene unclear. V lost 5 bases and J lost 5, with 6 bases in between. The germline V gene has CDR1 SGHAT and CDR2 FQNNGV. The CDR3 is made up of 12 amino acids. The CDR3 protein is CASSVMNEKLFF. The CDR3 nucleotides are TGTGCCAGCAGCGTAATGAATGAAAAACTGTTTTTT.

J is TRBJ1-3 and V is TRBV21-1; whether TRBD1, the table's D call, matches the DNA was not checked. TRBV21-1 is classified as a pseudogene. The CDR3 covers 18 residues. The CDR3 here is CASSRYGRDRVFGNTIYF. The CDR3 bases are TGTGCCAGCAGCCGCTACGGCCGGGACAGGGTGTTTGGAAACACCATATATTTT.

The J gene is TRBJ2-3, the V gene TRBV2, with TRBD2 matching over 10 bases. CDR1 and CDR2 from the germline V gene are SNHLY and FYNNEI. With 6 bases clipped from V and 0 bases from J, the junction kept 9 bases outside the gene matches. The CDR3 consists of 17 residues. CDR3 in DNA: TGTGCCAGCAGGGCGGAGCTAGCGGGGGCGAGCACAGATACGCAGTATTTT. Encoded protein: CASRAELAGASTDTQYF.

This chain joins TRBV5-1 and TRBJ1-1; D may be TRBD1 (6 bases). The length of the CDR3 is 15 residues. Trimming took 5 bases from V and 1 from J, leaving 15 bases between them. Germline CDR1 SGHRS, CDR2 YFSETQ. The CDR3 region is CASSYGQPGNTEAFF. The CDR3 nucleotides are TGCGCCAGCAGTTACGGACAGCCAGGGAACACTGAAGCTTTCTTT. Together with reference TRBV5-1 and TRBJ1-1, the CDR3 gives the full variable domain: KAGVTQTPRYLIKTRGQQVTLSCSPISGHRSVSWYQQTPGQGLQFLFEYFSETQRNKGNFPGRFSGRQFSNSRSEMNVSTLELGDSALYLCASSYGQPGNTEAFFGQGTRLTVV.

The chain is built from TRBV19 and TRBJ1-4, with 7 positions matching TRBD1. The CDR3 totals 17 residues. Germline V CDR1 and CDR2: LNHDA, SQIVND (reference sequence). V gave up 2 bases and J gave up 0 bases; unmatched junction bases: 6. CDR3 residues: CASSIQKGTATNEKLFF. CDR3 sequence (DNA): TGTGCCAGTAGTATACAAAAAGGGACAGCAACTAATGAAAAACTGTTTTTT.